The 21 T cell receptor beta chains presented below share a single source sample, sequenced in a study of CXCR3-negative and CXCR3-positive naive CD8 T cells. Findings of the study overall: The TRB CDR3s that CXCR3-positive naive cells carried were more hydrophobic than those of CXCR3-negative naive cells.

These receptors have no known antigen. Via 5' RACE with UMI labels, TRB cDNA libraries were prepared. TCRdb reprocessed the 5' RACE reads and stores each CDR3 protein as one record, lacking DNA. The sample table includes some 150,000 distinct CDR3 sequences. The sequencing sample was made of naive CXCR3+ CD8+ T cells from blood. Described subset: CD45RO-CCR7+CD27+CD95- naive CD8+ T cells expressing CXCR3 (TNR3+). Receptors originate from a human donor in good health. Some clones in this sample may be carry-over from other donors' samples.

The CDR3 loop reads CASSLDGQGVRDTEAFF. V gene TRBV5-5 combines with J gene TRBJ1-1. The CDR3 runs to 17 residues. Per germline, CDR1 SGHKS and CDR2 YYEKEE (reference sequence). The full variable domain, completed using reference TRBV5-5 and TRBJ1-1, is DAGVTQSPTHLIKTRGQQVTLRCSPISGHKSVSWYQQVLGQGPQFIFQYYEKEERGRGNFPDRFSARQFPNYSSELNVNALLLGDSALYLCASSLDGQGVRDTEAFFGQGTRLTVV.

The chain is built from TRBV7-3 and TRBJ2-3; checking the TCRdb D call of TRBD2 is not possible without DNA. The CDR3 runs 18 residues. The germline V gene encodes CDR1 SGHTA and CDR2 FQGTGA. The CDR3 loop reads CASSLTLRSGGSEDTQYF.

The chain recombines TRBV4-1 with TRBJ2-1. In germline, CDR1 is MGHRA, CDR2 YSYEKL. This CDR3 has 16 amino acids. The CDR3 is CASSQLANSLGNEQFF.

The chain recombines TRBV11-2 with TRBJ2-3; TCRdb proposes TRBD1, but this gene call is untestable without DNA. CDR1 and CDR2 (germline): SGHAT, FQNNGV. This CDR3 region has 14 residues. CDR3 sequence: CASRPGTSPDTQYF.

This chain links TRBV12-3 or TRBV12-4 with TRBJ2-7; TCRdb calls TRBD2, which cannot be checked without DNA. There are 13 residues in the CDR3. CDR3 amino acids: CASSVGTVYEQYF.

The J gene is TRBJ2-3, the V gene TRBV5-1; as DNA is missing, the TRBD1 call by TCRdb cannot be tested. The CDR3 covers 15 residues. Germline V gene sequence: CDR1 SGHRS, CDR2 YFSETQ. This CDR3 reads CASSLAETGGLQQYF.

The J gene is TRBJ2-2, the V gene TRBV20-1. CDR3 length: 13 residues. Germline values: CDR1 DFQATT, CDR2 SNEGSKA (reference sequence). The CDR3 region is CSARQLLSGELFF.

The chain carries TRBV4-1 and TRBJ1-1; TCRdb reports TRBD1, a call that lacks DNA to check it against. This CDR3 is 15 amino acids long. CDR1 MGHRA and CDR2 YSYEKL come from the germline V gene. CDR3 residues: CASSQVTGGVAEAFF.

V and J are TRBV19 and TRBJ1-1; TCRdb reports TRBD1, a call that lacks DNA to check it against. Germline lookup yields CDR1 LNHDA and CDR2 SQIVND (reference sequence). This CDR3 is 14 amino acids long. CDR3: CATTTGEANTEAFF.

V and J are TRBV29-1 and TRBJ2-7; as DNA is missing, the TRBD1 call by TCRdb cannot be tested. Germline CDR1 SQVTM, CDR2 ANQGSEA. The CDR3 has 14 amino acids. CDR3 amino acids: CSVEVPWTGGEQYF.

The chain joins TRBV7-3 to TRBJ1-2; the TRBD1 assignment by TCRdb is unverifiable without DNA. This CDR3 has 15 amino acids. Germline CDR1 reads SGHTA; CDR2 reads FQGTGA. The CDR3 is CASSLMPGGYYGYTF.

The chain carries TRBV13 and TRBJ2-1; TCRdb picks TRBD2, but there is no DNA to check that call. The CDR3 runs to 17 residues. CDR1 and CDR2 (germline): PRHDT, FYEKMQ (reference sequence). The CDR3 region is CASSLGLAGGSYNEQFF.

The V and J genes are TRBV12-3 or TRBV12-4 and TRBJ2-1; no DNA is available, so the TRBD2 call from TCRdb remains unchecked. This CDR3 contains 16 residues. CDR3 residues: CASSPGTSGMYNEQFF.

The V call is TRBV4-1, the J call TRBJ1-6; the D call of TRBD1 rests on TCRdb alone, since no DNA is present to check it. Germline values: CDR1 MGHRA, CDR2 YSYEKL. The CDR3 loop spans 21 amino acids. CDR3 in amino acids: CASSQVYQTVRGSSYNSPLHF.

The chain employs TRBV13 and TRBJ2-7; TCRdb lists TRBD1, though no DNA is available to test this call. The CDR3 is 16 residues long. The germline V gene has CDR1 PRHDT and CDR2 FYEKMQ (reference sequence). The CDR3 here is CASSLGTGTGAHEQYF.

The chain carries TRBV7-8 and TRBJ2-6; without DNA, the TCRdb call of TRBD1 cannot be checked. CDR1 SGHVS and CDR2 FQNEAQ come from the germline V gene. CDR3 length: 18 residues. The chain's CDR3 is CASSLVARTGTGANVLTF.

The rearrangement joins TRBV19 to TRBJ1-2; absent DNA, TCRdb's TRBD1 call cannot be checked. The germline gives CDR1 LNHDA, CDR2 SQIVND (reference sequence). The CDR3 has 15 amino acids. The CDR3 spells CASSLTTGANYGYTF.

This sequence joins TRBV5-6 and TRBJ2-2; TCRdb selects TRBD1, and the lack of DNA leaves this call unchecked. CDR3 length equals 19 residues. The germline V gene has CDR1 SGHDT and CDR2 YYEEEE. CDR3: CASNDRDRDSQPYTGELFF.

The chain joins TRBV28 to TRBJ2-1; TCRdb names TRBD1, which stays unverified in the absence of DNA. The CDR3 extends over 15 amino acids. Per the germline V gene, CDR1 is MDHEN and CDR2 is SYDVKM. The chain's CDR3 is CASSLGTGGLWEQFF.

The chain combines TRBV6-1 with TRBJ1-2; TCRdb calls TRBD1, which cannot be checked without DNA. Germline V gene data show CDR1 as MNHNS and CDR2 as SASEGT. This CDR3 region has 15 residues. The CDR3 here is CASSEVMAGNYGYTF.

This chain joins TRBV28 and TRBJ2-3. Germline assignment: CDR1 MDHEN and CDR2 SYDVKM. The CDR3 loop spans 11 amino acids. The CDR3 region is CASSWADTQYF. The whole variable domain, filled in from reference TRBV28 and TRBJ2-3, reads DVKVTQSSRYLVKRTGEKVFLECVQDMDHENMFWYRQDPGLGLRLIYFSYDVKMKEKGDIPEGYSVSREKKERFSLILESASTNQTSMYLCASSWADTQYFGPGTRLTVL.